The 18 T cell receptor beta chains presented below share a single source sample, sequenced in a study of cytomegalovirus exposure and HLA in healthy donors. Use of 60 Vbeta and 13 Jbeta primers characterized the PCR. The repertoire was sequenced with immunoSEQ multiplex PCR; TCRdb's copy has only in-frame clones and lacks some. The sample holds approximately 170,000 clones, 85% seen once. Sequenced material: PBMCs. These receptors all come from a boy aged 2 to 9 in good health and CMV-seronegative.

This clone was seen only a few times. The rearrangement joins TRBV4-2 to TRBJ1-4, with 7 positions matching TRBD1. Germline values: CDR1 LGHNA, CDR2 YNFKEQ. The CDR3 has 16 residues. The J segment lost 8 bases and the V segment lost 2 bases, leaving 11 bases of the junction unmatched. The CDR3 region is CASSQPGTADGEKLFF. The CDR3 bases are TGTGCCAGCAGCCAACCGGGGACAGCCGACGGGGAAAAACTGTTTTTT.

This chain joins TRBV6-4 and TRBJ1-2; the match to TRBD1 covers 9 bases. CDR1 is MRHNA, CDR2 SNTAGT, per germline. CDR3 length equals 16 residues. Trimming took 0 bases from V and 1 from J; bases not matched to a gene: 3. The CDR3 reads CASSDSRTGVNYGYTF. The CDR3 nucleotides read TGTGCCAGCAGTGACTCAAGGACAGGGGTTAACTATGGCTACACCTTC.

J is TRBJ2-1 and V is TRBV5-1, with 14 bases lining up with TRBD2. The J segment lost 7 bases and the V segment lost 3 bases, leaving 6 bases of the junction unmatched. This CDR3 is built from 16 residues. CDR1 is SGHRS, CDR2 YFSETQ, per germline. CDR3 coding DNA: TGCGCCAGCAGCTCGGGACTAGCGGGGGTGCGGAATGAGCAGTTCTTC. Protein sequence: CASSSGLAGVRNEQFF.

This chain connects TRBV5-5 to TRBJ1-1; TRBD1 matches 7 bases. CDR3 length: 15 residues. CDR1 is SGHKS, CDR2 YYEKEE, per germline (reference sequence). V was clipped by 7 bases and J by 4 bases; unmatched bases: 13. The CDR3 protein is CASGFTGTAVTEAFF. The CDR3 DNA is TGTGCCAGCGGTTTTACCGGGACAGCCGTCACTGAAGCTTTCTTT.

This clone was found a few times. This sequence joins TRBV14 and TRBJ1-5, with 10 nucleotides matching TRBD1. Germline V CDR1 and CDR2: SGHDN, FVKESK. This CDR3 is 16 amino acids long. With 6 bases clipped from V and 6 bases from J, the junction kept 11 bases outside the gene matches. The CDR3 protein is CASSRNRDRGIQPQHF. The CDR3 DNA is TGTGCCAGCAGTCGAAACCGGGACAGGGGTATTCAGCCCCAGCATTTT.

J is TRBJ1-1 and V is TRBV28, with D perhaps TRBD1 (5 bases). V was trimmed by 6 bases and J by 4 bases, leaving 15 bases between them. The CDR3 runs to 14 residues. CDR1 MDHEN and CDR2 SYDVKM come from the germline V gene. The CDR3: CASRLPGGGTEAFF. The CDR3 coding sequence is TGTGCCAGCAGGCTCCCCGGGGGGGGCACTGAAGCTTTCTTT.

The chain employs TRBV5-1 and TRBJ1-1; D remains unclear. Germline-derived CDR1 and CDR2 are SGHRS and YFSETQ. V lost 7 bases to trimming and J lost 0 bases, with 10 bases between them. CDR3 length: 13 amino acids. The CDR3 nucleotides read TGCGCCAGCCGCCGGGGATTGAACACTGAAGCTTTCTTT. This translates into CASRRGLNTEAFF. The full variable domain, in which reference TRBV5-1 and TRBJ1-1 provide the parts outside the CDR3, is KAGVTQTPRYLIKTRGQQVTLSCSPISGHRSVSWYQQTPGQGLQFLFEYFSETQRNKGNFPGRFSGRQFSNSRSEMNVSTLELGDSALYLCASRRGLNTEAFFGQGTRLTVV.

CDR3 sequence (DNA): TGCGCCAGCAGTGGGACAGGGGGATCCTACGAGCAGTACTTC. It specifies CASSGTGGSYEQYF. This sequence joins TRBV10-1 and TRBJ2-7; 10 nucleotides line up with TRBD1. J gave up 1 base and V 4 bases, and 1 base lay outside the gene matches. The CDR3 spans 14 residues. From germline, CDR1 is WNHNN and CDR2 SYGVQD (reference sequence).

The V and J genes are TRBV7-8 and TRBJ2-5; 9 bases match TRBD2. In germline, CDR1 is SGHVS, CDR2 FQNEAQ. J gave up 0 bases and V 1 base, and 3 bases lay outside the gene matches. This CDR3 spans 16 amino acids. CDR3 residues: CASSLGLAGYQETQYF. CDR3 coding DNA: TGTGCCAGCAGCTTAGGTCTAGCGGGGTACCAAGAGACCCAGTACTTC.

This chain joins TRBV28 and TRBJ1-5; 8 positions agree with TRBD1. The CDR3 has 16 residues. Per the germline V gene, CDR1 is MDHEN and CDR2 is SYDVKM. The V and J ends lost 8 bases and 6 bases, in that order; junction bases with no gene match: 15. The CDR3 loop reads CASQLPRTGSSQPQHF. The CDR3 coding sequence is TGTGCCAGCCAACTGCCCCGGACAGGGTCTTCTCAGCCCCAGCATTTT.

Only a few counts were recorded for this clone. This chain links TRBV5-1 with TRBJ2-3, with 8 bases lining up with TRBD1. The CDR3 spans 15 residues. Germline CDR1 SGHRS, CDR2 YFSETQ. Trimming cost V 0 bases and J 4 bases; bases outside gene matches: 4. CDR3 sequence (DNA): TGCGCCAGCAGCTTGGAGGACAGGGCGGCAGATACGCAGTATTTT. It codes for CASSLEDRAADTQYF.

This clone was observed a few times. The chain carries TRBV5-1 and TRBJ1-1; possible D gene TRBD1, 6 bases. The germline V gene has CDR1 SGHRS and CDR2 YFSETQ. The CDR3 contains 12 residues. Trimming left V 3 bases short and J 7 bases short, with 10 bases between. The chain's CDR3 is CASSSRTDEAFF. CDR3 nucleotides: TGCGCCAGCAGCTCGAGGACAGATGAAGCTTTCTTT.

This clone was detected only a few times. An end of the junction differs from the germline gene, which may be a read error. CDR3 bases: TGTGCCGGGAGACGCGCGAGCTCCTACGAGCAGTACTTC. It codes for CAGRRASSYEQYF. This chain links TRBV30 with TRBJ2-7; perhaps TRBD2 as D (5 bases). The length of the CDR3 is 13 residues. CDR1 GTSNPN and CDR2 SVGIG come from the germline V gene (reference sequence).

This chain links TRBV7-9 with TRBJ1-6; unclear D gene. CDR3 size: 15 residues. Germline CDR1 is SEHNR and CDR2 is FQNEAQ (reference sequence). The germline V and J ends were trimmed by 5 bases and 7 bases, with 15 bases remaining between them. This CDR3 is CASSLWPPGNSPLHF. In DNA, the CDR3 is TGTGCCAGCAGCCTTTGGCCCCCGGGGAATTCACCCCTCCACTTT.

This sequence joins TRBV7-2 and TRBJ2-3, with 7 bases identical to TRBD1. The junction had 9 bases not matched to a gene; V was cut back by 2 bases and J by 4 bases. CDR3 length: 16 residues. Per the germline V gene, CDR1 is SGHTA and CDR2 is FQGNSA. CDR3 bases: TGTGCCAGCAGCTTACCAGACAGGGACGTCGCAGATACGCAGTATTTT. Translation gives CASSLPDRDVADTQYF.

This chain links TRBV10-3 with TRBJ2-2; possible D gene TRBD2, 5 bases. This CDR3 spans 14 amino acids. The germline V gene encodes CDR1 ENHRY and CDR2 SYGVKD. The ends were cut back, 7 bases at V and 0 bases at J, with 9 bases in the middle. The CDR3 sequence: CAITEGSNTGELFF. CDR3 nucleotide sequence: TGTGCCATCACCGAGGGATCGAACACCGGGGAGCTGTTTTTT.

J is TRBJ2-1 and V is TRBV27; 8 nucleotides agree with TRBD2. The V segment lost 4 bases and the J segment 4 bases; nucleotides outside the gene matches: 12. This CDR3 region has 17 residues. Germline loops: CDR1 MNHEY, CDR2 SMNVEV (reference sequence). CDR3 sequence: CASSSPGGRGGYNEQFF. In DNA, the CDR3 is TGTGCCAGCAGTTCCCCCGGGGGACGGGGGGGATACAATGAGCAGTTCTTC.

This chain uses TRBV13 with TRBJ2-7; 11 nucleotides line up with TRBD2. CDR3 length: 14 amino acids. The V gene's germline CDR1 is PRHDT and CDR2 FYEKMQ (reference sequence). J gave up 5 bases and V 5 bases, and 5 bases lay outside the gene matches. CDR3 DNA: TGTGCCAGCAGCCCGACTAGCGGGATAAACGAGCAGTACTTC. The encoded protein is CASSPTSGINEQYF.